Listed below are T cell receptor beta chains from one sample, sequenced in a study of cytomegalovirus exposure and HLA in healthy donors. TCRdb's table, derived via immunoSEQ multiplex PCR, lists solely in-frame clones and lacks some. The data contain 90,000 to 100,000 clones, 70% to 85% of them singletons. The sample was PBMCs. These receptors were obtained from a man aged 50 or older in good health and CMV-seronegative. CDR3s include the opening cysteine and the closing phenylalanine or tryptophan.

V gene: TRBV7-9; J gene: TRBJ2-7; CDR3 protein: CASSLEHRGTNEQYF
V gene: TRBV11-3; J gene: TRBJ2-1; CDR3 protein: CASSLAHGRLYNEQFF
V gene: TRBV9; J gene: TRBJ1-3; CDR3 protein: CASSSGTGRSGNTIYF
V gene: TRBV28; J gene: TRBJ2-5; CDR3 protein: CASSFPMGTSENQETQYF
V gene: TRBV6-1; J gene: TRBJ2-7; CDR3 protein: CASSEEGMFGQLNLSYEQYF
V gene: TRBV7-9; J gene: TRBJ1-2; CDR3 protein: CASSFDSSYGYTF
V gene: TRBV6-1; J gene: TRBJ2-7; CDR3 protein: CASTRDSGGSYEQYF
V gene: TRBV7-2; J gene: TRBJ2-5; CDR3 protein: CASSLGQWETQYF
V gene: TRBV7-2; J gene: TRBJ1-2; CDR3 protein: CASSLERFAGGYTF
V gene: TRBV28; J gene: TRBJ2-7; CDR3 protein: CASSFGSGSGGEQYF
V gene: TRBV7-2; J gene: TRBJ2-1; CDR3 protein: CASSAGGEQFF
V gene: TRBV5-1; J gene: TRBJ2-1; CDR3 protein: CASSLGRGRYNEQFF
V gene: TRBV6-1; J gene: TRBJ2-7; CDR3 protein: CASSDPRGSGSYEQYF
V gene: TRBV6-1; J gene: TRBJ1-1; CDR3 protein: CASKDRNTEAFF